These 7 T cell receptor beta chains share one sample of origin, sequenced in a study of esophageal squamous cell carcinoma tumors listed by TCRdb under 2021. Receptors were amplified or captured by 5' RACE. Reads for this sample came from an Illumina MiSeq. PCR was performed with KAPA HiFi using TCRalpha or TCRbeta constant-region primers together with a P20EA primer, and a nested second PCR was then carried out with CA2 or CB2. TCR genes were amplified by unbiased adaptor ligation RT-PCR, with reverse transcription by Superscript III and a polyT18-containing BSL-18E primer. TCRdb reprocessed the public reads (quality trimming at Q25 with fastp, clone calling with MiXCR) and kept in-frame beta chains. For every CDR3 protein sequence, its rows merge into one entry that carries the most common genes and DNA. The table for this sample lists thousands of distinct CDR3 sequences; under 25% of them were counted only once. Around 30% of the sample lies in the top ten.

Input material: tumor tissue. Receptors were obtained from a man between 45 and 85 years old with esophageal squamous cell carcinoma.

Turning to this clonotype: The junction shows a germline mismatch at one end, possibly a read error. This chain joins TRBV27 and TRBJ2-4; TRBD1 matches at 7 bases. The CDR3 totals 14 residues. The germline V gene encodes CDR1 MNHEY and CDR2 SMNVEV (reference sequence). CDR3 nucleotide sequence: TGTGCCAGCAGTATTTCGGGACAGAAAAACTTTCAGTACTTC. It yields the protein CASSISGQKNFQYF.

This rearrangement joins TRBV7-3 to TRBJ2-2; D not certain. Germline V CDR1 and CDR2: SGHTA, FQGTGA. CDR3 length: 13 residues. Trimming pared 8 bases from V and 1 base from J, leaving 8 bases between. The CDR3: CASALQNTGELFF. In DNA form, the CDR3 reads TGTGCCAGCGCTCTACAGAACACCGGGGAGCTGTTTTTT.

The chain employs TRBV28 and TRBJ2-1; D unclear. Trimming left V 4 bases short and J 4 bases short, with 5 bases between. This CDR3 has 12 residues. Per germline, CDR1 MDHEN and CDR2 SYDVKM. As DNA, the CDR3 is TGTGCCAGCAGTTCCCCATACAATGAGCAGTTCTTC. Its translation is CASSSPYNEQFF.

This clonotype was recorded at least ten times. J is TRBJ1-3 and V is TRBV7-3; D is ambiguous. Trimming shortened V by 2 bases and J by 3 bases, and 5 bases separated the two germline ends. The CDR3 has 13 amino acids. Germline CDR1 SGHTA, CDR2 FQGTGA. Here the CDR3 DNA reads TGTGCCAGCAGCTTAGGCAGTGGAAACACCATATATTTT. Amino acid sequence: CASSLGSGNTIYF. The full variable domain, completed using reference TRBV7-3 and TRBJ1-3, is GAGVSQTPSNKVTEKGKYVELRCDPISGHTALYWYRQSLGQGPEFLIYFQGTGAADDSGLPNDRFFAVRPEGSVSTLKIQRTERGDSAVYLCASSLGSGNTIYFGEGSWLTVV.

By share, this clonotype counts as medium-sized. V is TRBV20-1 and J is TRBJ2-2, with D maybe TRBD2 (6 bases). This CDR3 comprises 15 residues. The V and J ends lost 8 bases and 2 bases respectively, with 18 bases between them. Germline CDR1 is DFQATT and CDR2 is SNEGSKA (reference sequence). In DNA, the CDR3 is TGCAGTACAGGACCCGGAGGGTATAACACCGGGGAGCTGTTTTTT. Its protein product is CSTGPGGYNTGELFF.

Worth noting for this clonotype: A much more abundant neighbour one base away suggests this may be a read error. The CDR3 region has the DNA TGCAGTTCTTTCGAAGACAGGGGGCCGAATTCACCCCTCCACTTT. Its translation: CSSFEDRGPNSPLHF. The rearrangement links TRBV20-1 to TRBJ1-6; TRBD1 matches 10 bases. The CDR3 extends over 15 amino acids. The V gene end was trimmed by 8 bases and the J gene end by 7 bases; junction bases not matched to a gene: 11. CDR1 and CDR2 (germline): DFQATT, SNEGSKA (reference sequence).

This clonotype was found a few times. The V and J genes are TRBV4-2 and TRBJ2-2; weak D call: TRBD1 (6 bases). CDR3 length: 16 residues. Germline CDR1 and CDR2: LGHNA and YNFKEQ. Trimming pared 5 bases from V and 3 bases from J, leaving 16 bases between. The CDR3 DNA reads as TGTGCCAGCAGCATAAACAGGGTATCGGACACCGGGGAGCTGTTTTTT. It codes for CASSINRVSDTGELFF.